This T cell receptor (beta chain) was identified during a study of human T cells and chemical hapten exposure. Overall study context: Upper-back patch tests with 0.01% DPC were read at 6 days.

The CDR3 has 15 residues. Germline CDR1 SGHNT, CDR2 YYREEE (reference sequence). The ends were cut back, 1 base at V and 0 bases at J, with 7 bases in the middle. TCRdb used MiXCR to reprocess the RACE reads, holding one entry per CDR3 protein. Of about 99,000 distinct CDR3 sequences in the sample, about an eighth were seen once. The time point denotes: patch test 1, 2 weeks after DPC sensitization. Treatment here: therapeutic diphenylcyclopropenone sensitization with weekly scalp DPC. The drawing of blood occurred before each patch test was applied. Study conclusions and caveats: Relative to controls, expanded TCRs formed significantly more large CDR3 similarity clusters.

This clonotype has just a few counts. Its antigen is unknown. J is TRBJ2-2 and V is TRBV5-4; tentatively, D is TRBD2 (6 bases). The sample here was whole blood, taken in connection with sensitization to the hapten diphenylcyclopropenone (DPC). This TCR came from a middle-aged woman with alopecia areata. Some clones in this sample may be carry-over from other donors' samples. For the CDR3, the DNA is TGTGCCAGCAGCTTGCGACTAGCGAACACCGGGGAGCTGTTTTTT. Encoded protein: CASSLRLANTGELFF.